A single sample gave rise to the 30 T cell receptor beta chains below, sequenced in a study of post-analysis software for immune sequencing data. Study-level points and caveats: In patients, TRBV5-6, TRBV5-1 and TRBV20-1 belonged to four or five TRBV segments found more frequently than in controls.

These receptors have no known antigen. Prepared libraries of TCR beta cDNA carried unique molecular identifiers. TCRdb reprocessed the PCR reads with MiXCR, giving one entry per CDR3 protein. The sample comprises roughly 700,000 distinct CDR3 sequences, about 27% of which are singletons, and approximately 0.55% rests with the top ten. What was sequenced was blood. These receptors came from a girl aged 10-17 years with multiple sclerosis.

The V and J genes are TRBV12-3 or TRBV12-4 and TRBJ1-2; TRBD1 might be the D (5 bases). The CDR3 extends over 13 amino acids. The V and J ends lost 9 bases and 6 bases respectively, with 17 bases between them. This CDR3 reads CARGDSLGDGYTF. The CDR3 coding sequence is TGTGCCAGAGGAGACTCTTTGGGGGATGGCTACACCTTC.

The rearrangement links TRBV2 to TRBJ2-1, with D perhaps TRBD1 (6 bases). This CDR3 is 15 amino acids long. Germline CDR1 SNHLY, CDR2 FYNNEI. Trimming shortened V by 2 bases and J by 3 bases, and 11 bases separated the two germline ends. The CDR3 DNA follows: TGTGCCAGCAGTGAACCCCAGGACAGCTACAATGAGCAGTTCTTC. The encoded protein is CASSEPQDSYNEQFF.

The chain combines TRBV28 with TRBJ2-7, with TRBD1 matching over 7 bases. This CDR3 has 15 residues. CDR1 and CDR2 from the germline V gene are MDHEN and SYDVKM. Trimming took 8 bases from V and 2 from J; bases not matched to a gene: 12. The CDR3 is CASASATGDPYEQYF. The CDR3 DNA reads as TGTGCCAGCGCCTCAGCCACAGGGGACCCCTACGAGCAGTACTTC.

The chain carries TRBV5-1 and TRBJ2-1; D is ambiguous. CDR1 and CDR2 (germline): SGHRS, YFSETQ. The V and J ends lost 4 bases and 8 bases respectively, with 16 bases between them. CDR3 length equals 14 residues. In DNA form, the CDR3 reads TGCGCCAGCAGCCCCGGCTCAACTTACGATGAGCAGTTCTTC. Translation: CASSPGSTYDEQFF.

The chain is built from TRBV20-1 and TRBJ2-5; TRBD2 agrees at 9 bases. This CDR3 has 13 amino acids. Per germline, CDR1 DFQATT and CDR2 SNEGSKA (reference sequence). Trimming at V came to 3 bases and at J to 3 bases, leaving 2 bases not matched to a gene. The CDR3: CSASPSGEETQYF. The CDR3 coding sequence is TGCAGTGCTAGTCCTAGCGGGGAAGAGACCCAGTACTTC.

The chain couples TRBV10-2 to TRBJ2-5; no firm D call. V was clipped by 6 bases and J by 1 base, with 12 bases between them. The CDR3 contains 14 residues. Germline V lookup: CDR1 WSHSY, CDR2 SAAADI. This CDR3 is CASSGRALQETQYF. The CDR3 region has the DNA TGCGCCAGCAGCGGAAGAGCGCTCCAAGAGACCCAGTACTTC.

The V and J genes are TRBV7-8 and TRBJ2-1; 10 bases agree with TRBD2. This CDR3 spans 19 amino acids. V lost 0 bases and J lost 5; bases outside the gene matches: 13. Germline loops: CDR1 SGHVS, CDR2 FQNEAQ. Here the CDR3 reads CASSLAASGRATAHNEQFF. Here the CDR3 DNA reads TGTGCCAGCAGCTTAGCCGCTAGCGGGAGAGCGACGGCTCACAATGAGCAGTTCTTC. Full variable domain (rest looked up from reference TRBV7-8 and TRBJ2-1): GAGVSQSPRYKVAKRGQDVALRCDPISGHVSLFWYQQALGQGPEFLTYFQNEAQLDKSGLPSDRFFAERPEGSVSTLKIQRTQQEDSAVYLCASSLAASGRATAHNEQFFGPGTRLTVL.

The CDR3 region is CASSRDPEGNYGYTF. The CDR3 coding sequence is TGCGCCAGCAGCCGAGACCCCGAAGGAAACTATGGCTACACCTTC. This chain connects TRBV4-3 to TRBJ1-2; no clear D. Germline assignment: CDR1 LGHNA and CDR2 YSLEER. Trimming left V 4 bases short and J 2 bases short, with 14 bases between. The CDR3 extends over 15 amino acids.

The gene calls are TRBV15 and TRBJ1-4, with TRBD1 as a possible D gene (5 bases). The germline gives CDR1 LNHNV, CDR2 YYDKDF (reference sequence). V shed 4 bases and J shed 4 bases, with 7 bases lying between them. The CDR3 is 13 amino acids. Here the CDR3 reads CATSTGHNEKLFF. DNA for the CDR3: TGTGCCACCAGCACAGGACATAATGAAAAACTGTTTTTT.

This clonotype showed up just a few times. The chain joins TRBV28 to TRBJ2-5; maybe TRBD2 (6 bases). This CDR3 contains 14 residues. Germline V gene sequence: CDR1 MDHEN, CDR2 SYDVKM. Trimming took off 5 bases at V and 3 bases at J, with 13 bases between the two ends. The CDR3 sequence: CASSLTGDKETQYF. The CDR3 DNA sequence: TGTGCCAGCAGTCTGACGGGAGATAAAGAGACCCAGTACTTC. The full variable domain, rest sourced from reference TRBV28 and TRBJ2-5, is DVKVTQSSRYLVKRTGEKVFLECVQDMDHENMFWYRQDPGLGLRLIYFSYDVKMKEKGDIPEGYSVSREKKERFSLILESASTNQTSMYLCASSLTGDKETQYFGPGTRLLVL.

This clonotype was picked up a small number of times. V usage is TRBV20-1 and J usage is TRBJ2-7; perhaps TRBD2 as D (6 bases). The germline CDR1 and CDR2 sequences are DFQATT and SNEGSKA (reference sequence). The CDR3 extends over 12 amino acids. The V end lost 7 bases, the J end lost 3 bases, and 13 bases lay between the germline ends. CDR3 residues: CSVARRDYEQYF. The CDR3 DNA reads as TGCAGTGTTGCCCGGCGGGACTACGAGCAGTACTTC.

V usage is TRBV7-8 and J usage is TRBJ1-1; 7 nucleotides line up with TRBD1. V lost 4 bases, J lost 4 bases, and 6 bases stayed unmatched. The CDR3 runs 14 residues. Germline CDR1 and CDR2: SGHVS and FQNEAQ. CDR3 loop: CASSSNRGSTEAFF. CDR3 coding DNA: TGTGCCAGCAGCTCAAACAGGGGTAGCACTGAAGCTTTCTTT.

The V gene is TRBV29-1, the J gene TRBJ1-2; D not resolved. Trimming left V 1 base short and J 11 bases short, with 11 bases between. This CDR3 has 11 residues. CDR1 and CDR2 from the germline V gene are SQVTM and ANQGSEA. CDR3 nucleotides: TGCAGCGTTGAAGCCCCGGTGGCGTACACCTTC. Protein product: CSVEAPVAYTF.

The chain couples TRBV6-1 to TRBJ2-3; 9 bases map to TRBD1. CDR3 size: 14 residues. The germline CDR1 and CDR2 sequences are MNHNS and SASEGT. V shed 6 bases, J shed 13 bases, and the junction held 14 bases outside the gene matches. CDR3 coding DNA: TGTGCCAGCAGGGGACAGGGTCACCCTCGGGATGAGTATTTT. As protein: CASRGQGHPRDEYF.

This clonotype was counted a few times. The chain employs TRBV3-1 and TRBJ2-1; 12 bases line up with TRBD2. The CDR3 contains 16 residues. Germline CDR1 and CDR2: LGHDT and YNNKEL (reference sequence). The junction had 4 bases not matched to a gene; V was cut back by 0 bases and J by 7 bases. Here the CDR3 reads CASSQDGLAGGNEQFF. DNA of the CDR3: TGTGCCAGCAGCCAAGATGGGCTAGCGGGGGGGAATGAGCAGTTCTTC.

To note about this clonotype: A junction end diverges from the germline sequence, so it may reflect a read error. The rearrangement uses TRBV12-3 or TRBV12-4 and TRBJ2-3; maybe TRBD2 (6 bases). This CDR3 is built from 15 residues. The CDR3 is CVSRVSSVSTDTQYF. The DNA for the CDR3 is TGTGTCAGCAGAGTTTCTAGCGTTAGCACAGATACGCAGTATTTT.

This clonotype appeared a few times. The genes are TRBV11-1 and TRBJ1-2, with 8 bases fitting TRBD1. Germline V CDR1 and CDR2: SGHAT, FQDESV (reference sequence). CDR3 length: 13 amino acids. V gave up 5 bases and J gave up 6 bases; unmatched junction bases: 5. CDR3 sequence: CASSGDRRHGYTF. The CDR3 DNA is TGTGCCAGCAGCGGGGACAGGAGGCATGGCTACACCTTC.

The genes are TRBV6-5 and TRBJ1-2, with 7 bases that match TRBD1. The J segment lost 6 bases and the V segment lost 7 bases, leaving 5 bases of the junction unmatched. Germline V lookup: CDR1 MNHEY, CDR2 SVGAGI. CDR3 length: 12 amino acids. The CDR3 DNA reads as TGTGCCAGCACCACGACAGGGAATGGCTACACCTTC. This gives the protein CASTTTGNGYTF.

This clonotype was observed a few times. The V call is TRBV7-2, the J call TRBJ2-1; D perhaps matches TRBD1 (5 bases). The V end lost 5 bases, the J end lost 4 bases, and 21 bases lay between the germline ends. Germline V CDR1 and CDR2: SGHTA, FQGNSA. The CDR3 consists of 17 residues. CDR3 sequence (DNA): TGTGCCAGCAGCCCCTTTTTAGGGGTAAGCCTATACAATGAGCAGTTCTTC. It encodes CASSPFLGVSLYNEQFF.

This sequence joins TRBV4-2 and TRBJ1-4; D possibly corresponds to TRBD1 (5 bases). V was cut by 0 bases and J by 8 bases, with 10 bases left in between. Germline values: CDR1 LGHNA, CDR2 YNFKEQ. This CDR3 is built from 14 residues. This CDR3 is CASSQDRAGEKLFF. CDR3 DNA sequence: TGTGCCAGCAGCCAAGACAGGGCAGGGGAAAAACTGTTTTTT.

The rearrangement links TRBV5-1 to TRBJ2-1, with 9 bases matching TRBD2. V was clipped by 7 bases and J by 8 bases; unmatched bases: 7. CDR1 is SGHRS and CDR2 is YFSETQ in the germline V gene. The CDR3 is 13 residues long. The CDR3 spells CASRGLARDEQFF. The CDR3 coding sequence is TGCGCCAGCCGGGGACTAGCACGCGATGAGCAGTTCTTC.

This chain links TRBV20-1 with TRBJ1-2; no firm D call. Between the trimmed V and J ends, which lost 6 bases and 4 bases, there was a span of 9 bases. The CDR3 consists of 11 residues. Germline V CDR1 and CDR2: DFQATT, SNEGSKA (reference sequence). The CDR3 region is CSATDLYGYTF. Written as DNA, the CDR3 is TGCAGTGCAACGGACCTCTATGGCTACACCTTC.

The genes are TRBV28 and TRBJ2-3; weak D call: TRBD1 (6 bases). V dropped 7 bases and J dropped 1 base, with 9 bases sitting between them. The CDR3 runs 13 residues. CDR1 is MDHEN and CDR2 is SYDVKM in the germline V gene. The CDR3 here is CASTRTGTDTQYF. The CDR3 nucleotides read TGTGCCAGCACCCGGACAGGCACAGATACGCAGTATTTT.

This clonotype was detected once. This clone may be a read error of a much larger clone one base away. This chain uses TRBV7-2 with TRBJ2-4; TRBD1 aligns across 9 bases. The CDR3 consists of 13 residues. Germline CDR1 SGHTA, CDR2 FQGNSA. CDR3 sequence (DNA): TGTGCCGGCAGCGGGACAGGGCAAAACATTCAGTACTTC. Translating it yields CAGSGTGQNIQYF.

The J gene is TRBJ2-1, the V gene TRBV10-3; 7 positions match TRBD2. Germline lookup yields CDR1 ENHRY and CDR2 SYGVKD. CDR3 length: 14 residues. The CDR3 bases are TGTGCGATAGGGCTAGCGGCTACCTACAATGAGCAGTTCTTC. Translated, it gives CAIGLAATYNEQFF.

The chain links TRBV29-1 to TRBJ2-1; no firm D call. CDR1 is SQVTM, CDR2 ANQGSEA, per germline. V lost 3 bases, J lost 2 bases, and 11 bases lay in between. This CDR3 has 14 amino acids. Here the CDR3 reads CSVDQSGAYNEQFF. As DNA, the CDR3 is TGCAGCGTTGACCAGAGTGGGGCCTACAATGAGCAGTTCTTC.

The rearrangement links TRBV20-1 to TRBJ2-1; TRBD1 is a possible D gene (6 bases). This CDR3 is built from 16 residues. V gave up 3 bases and J gave up 7 bases, with 22 bases separating them. Germline V lookup: CDR1 DFQATT, CDR2 SNEGSKA (reference sequence). CDR3 DNA: TGCAGTGCTAGCAGACAGGCCGCTAAGAGGGGGAATGAGCAGTTCTTC. Its protein is CSASRQAAKRGNEQFF.

This clonotype came up a few times. This chain links TRBV15 with TRBJ2-5, with a possible D match to TRBD2 (5 bases). Germline V gene lookup returns CDR1 LNHNV and CDR2 YYDKDF (reference sequence). The germline V and J ends were trimmed by 3 bases and 1 base, with 12 bases remaining between them. The CDR3 is 15 amino acids. The CDR3 loop is CATSSRTAVQETQYF. The CDR3 bases are TGTGCCACCAGCAGTCGAACAGCGGTCCAAGAGACCCAGTACTTC.

This clonotype turned up a few times. The J gene is TRBJ2-7, the V gene TRBV3-1; unclear D gene. Trimming left V 5 bases short and J 2 bases short, with 10 bases between. Germline-derived CDR1 and CDR2 are LGHDT and YNNKEL (reference sequence). The CDR3 has 13 residues. The CDR3 region has the DNA TGTGCCAGCAGCGGGCACCAGGCCTACGAGCAGTACTTC. Translating it yields CASSGHQAYEQYF.

V usage is TRBV6-2 or TRBV6-3 and J usage is TRBJ2-3; 7 nucleotides agree with TRBD2. This CDR3 comprises 17 residues. Germline-derived CDR1 and CDR2 are MNHEY and SVGEGT. J gave up 0 bases and V 2 bases, and 8 bases lay outside the gene matches. The CDR3 reads CASSYGTTAFSTDTQYF. The CDR3 nucleotides are TGTGCCAGCAGTTACGGGACTACTGCGTTTAGCACAGATACGCAGTATTTT.